What follows describes a single T cell receptor (beta chain). There are a few counts of this clonotype. Its antigen is currently not known. No much larger clonotype is one base removed from it; base qualities were not supplied. Inclusive of the bounding cysteine and phenylalanine, the CDR3 is 14 residues long. Of the read, only the CDR3 DNA is kept; its 42 bases are in frame from base 1. V gives up 3 bases and J gives up 8 bases, and the segment between their germline ends measures 14 bases. For CDR1 and CDR2, the germline V gene lists SGHRS and YFSETQ. TCR beta CDR3 regions were amplified from RNA transcripts. The first round of RT-PCR for the TCR CDR3 was performed with the HTBI primer set and the Qiagen OneStep RT-PCR kit. Libraries were constructed in a second round of multiplex PCR, after which size selection and purification were carried out. Libraries were sequenced paired-end with 100 bp reads on an Illumina HiSeq2000. The authors' analysis ran thus. SOAPnuke was used to process the raw data, removing reads that contained adapters or uncalled bases, had a mean Phred below 15, or lacked an exact match to the constant primer or identifier. High-quality paired reads were merged using COPE v1.2.5, and each unique nucleotide sequence was defined as a clonotype. MiTCR v1.1 was used to align clonotypes to the IMGT TRBV, TRBD and TRBJ reference segments. The analysis was restricted to V-J combinations with a frequency above 0.0001, which together covered 99% to 99.2% of the repertoires. The TCS score was defined as the ratio of F50 (clonal expansion) to E x V (chaos), calculated using BLOSUM62-based TCRdist between CDR3 peptides within each V-J. Welch's t-statistics and random forest reduced just over 500 V-J features to roughly 13, which were used in a naive Bayes classifier (R e1071). Through fastp at Q25 and MiXCR, TCRdb rebuilt clones from the public reads, retaining in-frame beta chains. Every CDR3 protein is listed once, alongside the most common genes and DNA of its rows. The V and J calls and clone size come from TCRdb's table, not from the authors' own analysis. The sample table lists approximately 380,000 distinct CDR3 sequences, about a fifth of them with a count of one. The ten most abundant clones make up around two fifths of the sample.

Ophthalmopathy patients had moderately to severely active disease, Clinical Activity Score of at least 3, NOSPECS grade of at least 4, and duration under 3 months. Any patient with an uncontrolled infection, another autoimmune disease, pregnancy or lactation was excluded. Clinical symptoms, serum thyroxine and TRAb, thyroid ultrasound, and orbital computed tomography formed the basis for the diagnoses. PBMCs were isolated from about 9.1 ml of fresh peripheral blood by Ficoll-Paque density gradient centrifugation. Total RNA was extracted with Trizol reagent, and quality was checked on an Agilent 2100 Bioanalyzer. The record originates from a study of T cells in Graves' hyperthyroidism and ophthalmopathy (dated by TCRdb to the late 2010s). Regarding the research as a whole: Peripheral blood samples were taken at the time of initial diagnosis, prior to any treatment. TCR V-J signatures able to tell the groups apart were searched for in a discovery cohort of approximately 95 patients, of whom fewer than 45 had Graves' ophthalmopathy and 55 to 60 had stable Graves' hyperthyroidism. Prospective prediction of ophthalmopathy was tested in an independent validation cohort consisting of about 20 hyperthyroidism patients and around 16 patients who later progressed to ophthalmopathy. TCR Vbeta CDR3 sequencing of around 130 peripheral blood samples (under 45 ophthalmopathy, roughly 74 hyperthyroidism and approximately 17 progressor patients) is reported in the paper. For training and testing, the 80 to 100 patients in the discovery cohort were randomly divided in a 7:3 ratio. Once sampling was done, hyperthyroidism patients were given methimazole at a starting dose of 30 mg daily, whereas ophthalmopathy patients were given high-dose intravenous methylprednisolone. In addition, the study compared T-cell repertoires in thyroid tissue and in blood from over 5 Graves' hyperthyroidism patients. General conclusions and limits of the study: No statistical method was used to fix the sample size in advance, and group allocation was not hidden from the investigators. In cross-validation, a model built on a 13 V-J signature told ophthalmopathy apart from stable hyperthyroidism with approximately 90% sensitivity and 81% to 82% specificity, and in testing the same model reached 80%/75%. Blood samples also contained most of the expanded thyroid clonotypes (frequency above 0.001), which suggests that blood repertoires may reflect thyroid immune responses. During validation, the model predicted progression to ophthalmopathy a median of approximately 6 months ahead of onset, with 60% to 71% sensitivity and 72% to 80% specificity.

This receptor was identified in a man younger than 35 with Graves' ophthalmopathy. The chain links TRBV5-1 with TRBJ1-4; the D gene is not confidently resolved. The material sequenced was blood. The CDR3 region reads CASSYAERREKLFF. The sequenced DNA: TGCGCCAGCAGCTACGCCGAACGCCGCGAAAAACTGTTTTTT.